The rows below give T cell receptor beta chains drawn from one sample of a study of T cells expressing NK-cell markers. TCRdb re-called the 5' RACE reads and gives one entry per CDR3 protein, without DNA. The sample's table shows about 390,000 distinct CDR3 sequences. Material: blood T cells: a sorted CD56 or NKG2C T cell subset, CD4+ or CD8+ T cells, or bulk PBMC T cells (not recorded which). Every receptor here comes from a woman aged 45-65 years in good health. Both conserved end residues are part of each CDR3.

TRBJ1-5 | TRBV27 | CASSYKVAQPQHF
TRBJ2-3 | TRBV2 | CAIQDRGTDTQYF
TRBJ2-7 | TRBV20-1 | CSAATRDPYEQYF
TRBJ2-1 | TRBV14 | CASSQVAGANNEQFF
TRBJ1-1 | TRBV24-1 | CATEWGNEAFF
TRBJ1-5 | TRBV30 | CAWSNVRGGQPQHF
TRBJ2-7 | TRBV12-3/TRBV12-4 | CASSSLDEQYF
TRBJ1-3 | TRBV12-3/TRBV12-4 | CASSLGPGGNTIYF
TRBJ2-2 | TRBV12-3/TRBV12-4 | CASSPGRLGGELFF
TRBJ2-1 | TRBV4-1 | CASSQVHSGGSYNEQFF
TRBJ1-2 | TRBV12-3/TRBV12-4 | CASSPGQGARRYGYTF
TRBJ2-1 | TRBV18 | CASSPGTSGKNEQFF
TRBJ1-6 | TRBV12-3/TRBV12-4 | CASQKGGPNSPLHF
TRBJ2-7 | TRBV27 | CASRMTGGRWEQYF
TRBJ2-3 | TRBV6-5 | CASSSQASTDTQYF
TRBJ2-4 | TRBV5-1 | CASSPEAGANIQYF
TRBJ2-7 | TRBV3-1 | CASSQTGSSYEQYF
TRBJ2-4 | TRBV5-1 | CASSTGLAGEGSKNIQYF
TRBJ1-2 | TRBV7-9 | CASSFLQGDSYGYTF